These 28 T cell receptor beta chains were sequenced from one sample in a study of shared clonotypes between healthy human individuals. Sequencing used immunoSEQ multiplex PCR; TCRdb keeps in-frame clones, though not all of them. The sample carries about 2.4 million clones, approximately 93% recorded once. Specimen: naive CD4+ T cells from PBMCs. The subset: CD45RA+ positively selected. The source of these receptors is a young man in good health. Some clones in this sample may be carry-over from other donors' samples.

Details on this clone: The same CDR3 arises from other DNA sequences in this sample as well. The rearrangement uses TRBV11-3 and TRBJ2-2; D is perhaps TRBD2 (6 bases). The ends were cut back, 5 bases at V and 5 bases at J, with 12 bases in the middle. Germline V gives CDR1 SGHNT, CDR2 YENEEA. This CDR3 is 14 amino acids long. CDR3 in DNA: TGTGCCAGCAGCCCCGGAGGGGTAACCGGGGAGCTGTTTTTT. This encodes CASSPGGVTGELFF.

This chain joins TRBV5-5 and TRBJ2-7, with D maybe TRBD1 (5 bases). The CDR3 length is 14 residues. V was pared by 4 bases and J by 4 bases, with 15 bases between. The V gene's germline CDR1 is SGHKS and CDR2 YYEKEE (reference sequence). CDR3 residues: CASSPNGQGYEQYF. The CDR3 DNA is TGTGCCAGCAGCCCGAATGGGCAGGGTTACGAGCAGTACTTC.

This clone showed up just a few times. At the DNA level, this CDR3 is encoded by other sequences in the same sample as well. The chain joins TRBV28 to TRBJ1-1; tentatively, D is TRBD1 (5 bases). The V end was cut by 0 bases, the J end by 5 bases, with 7 bases between. Germline values: CDR1 MDHEN, CDR2 SYDVKM. The CDR3 is 13 residues long. The CDR3 coding sequence is TGTGCCAGCAGTTTATGGGGGGGTACTGAAGCTTTCTTT. Protein: CASSLWGGTEAFF.

This sequence joins TRBV7-2 and TRBJ2-4, with 8 bases fitting TRBD1. Germline V CDR1 and CDR2: SGHTA, FQGNSA. The CDR3 is 14 residues long. The V and J ends lost 1 base and 8 bases, in that order; junction bases with no gene match: 4. In DNA, the CDR3 is TGTGCCAGCAGCTTAGTTGGACAGGGTTACATTCAGTACTTC. Residues: CASSLVGQGYIQYF. The variable domain in full, completed from reference TRBV7-2 and TRBJ2-4, reads GAGVSQSPSNKVTEKGKDVELRCDPISGHTALYWYRQSLGQGLEFLIYFQGNSAPDKSGLPSDRFSAERTGGSVSTLTIQRTQQEDSAVYLCASSLVGQGYIQYFGAGTRLSVL.

This chain links TRBV6-5 with TRBJ2-7; 11 bases are shared with TRBD1. V gave up 5 bases and J gave up 3 bases; unmatched junction bases: 3. Germline V lookup: CDR1 MNHEY, CDR2 SVGAGI. This CDR3 is 14 amino acids long. The CDR3 loop is CASSIGTGGYEQYF. CDR3 DNA sequence: TGTGCCAGCAGTATCGGGACAGGGGGCTACGAGCAGTACTTC.

The chain carries TRBV28 and TRBJ1-1, with unresolved D. V was shortened by 5 bases and J by 4 bases, with 14 bases between the two germline ends. CDR3 size: 14 residues. From germline, CDR1 is MDHEN and CDR2 SYDVKM. The CDR3 bases are TGTGCCAGCAGTCGAGCATGGGGAGGCACTGAAGCTTTCTTT. It encodes CASSRAWGGTEAFF.

This clone has just a few counts. Other DNA variants within this sample encode the same CDR3. This chain links TRBV29-1 with TRBJ1-1, with unresolved D. The germline V gene encodes CDR1 SQVTM and CDR2 ANQGSEA. CDR3 size: 10 residues. Trimming left V 7 bases short and J 0 bases short, with 3 bases between. The CDR3 loop is CSAVNTEAFF. The CDR3 DNA is TGCAGCGCAGTGAACACTGAAGCTTTCTTT.

This clone was seen more than once but under ten times. The chain is built from TRBV10-3 and TRBJ1-5; 7 bases align to TRBD1. Germline V gene lookup returns CDR1 ENHRY and CDR2 SYGVKD. The CDR3 runs 12 residues. Trimming removed 8 bases from V and 7 bases from J; junction bases left unmatched: 5. CDR3 DNA sequence: TGTGCCATCCGAGAGACAGGGCAGCCCCAGCATTTT. Encoded protein: CAIRETGQPQHF.

The rearrangement links TRBV28 to TRBJ1-3; D not resolved. The germline CDR1 and CDR2 sequences are MDHEN and SYDVKM. Trimming removed 7 bases at V and 2 bases at J, with 15 bases between. CDR3 size: 15 residues. This chain's CDR3 is CASNSPSGTGNTIYF. The CDR3 nucleotides are TGTGCCAGCAATTCACCAAGCGGTACTGGAAACACCATATATTTT.

The J gene is TRBJ2-7, the V gene TRBV28; D may be TRBD2 (5 bases). Between the trimmed V and J ends, which lost 8 bases and 7 bases, there was a span of 21 bases. The CDR3 totals 14 residues. Germline V lookup: CDR1 MDHEN, CDR2 SYDVKM. In DNA, the CDR3 is TGTGCCAGCGCGAGGGCGGGTGATTCTGGGGAGCAGTACTTC. This codes for CASARAGDSGEQYF.

The V call is TRBV27, the J call TRBJ2-1, with a possible D match to TRBD2 (6 bases). V was shortened by 5 bases and J by 9 bases, with 11 bases between the two germline ends. CDR3 length: 12 residues. Germline V gene data show CDR1 as MNHEY and CDR2 as SMNVEV (reference sequence). The CDR3 protein is CASSLSGREQFF. In DNA, the CDR3 is TGTGCCAGCAGTCTGAGCGGGCGTGAGCAGTTCTTC.

The table lists this clone with a count of one. The rearrangement joins TRBV5-4 to TRBJ2-5, with 12 bases fitting TRBD2. Trimming took 1 base from V and 4 from J; bases not matched to a gene: 2. From germline, CDR1 is SGHNT and CDR2 YYREEE (reference sequence). The CDR3 runs 15 residues. CDR3 in DNA: TGTGCCAGCAGCTTGACGACTAGCGGGAGAGAGACCCAGTACTTC. Translating gives CASSLTTSGRETQYF.

The chain couples TRBV28 to TRBJ1-1; 7 nucleotides match TRBD1. V was pared by 5 bases and J by 7 bases, with 7 bases of the junction left unmatched. Per the germline V gene, CDR1 is MDHEN and CDR2 is SYDVKM. CDR3 length: 13 amino acids. Written as DNA, the CDR3 is TGTGCCAGCAGTCCGACAGGGAGGGGTGAAGCTTTCTTT. It is translated as CASSPTGRGEAFF.

This chain joins TRBV5-1 and TRBJ1-2; 8 bases agree with TRBD1. The germline gives CDR1 SGHRS, CDR2 YFSETQ. This CDR3 contains 16 residues. V lost 0 bases and J lost 4; bases outside the gene matches: 8. The CDR3 coding sequence is TGCGCCAGCAGCTTGGTGGCAGGGGGCGCCGCCTATGGCTACACCTTC. It encodes CASSLVAGGAAYGYTF.

The chain has TRBV4-3 and TRBJ2-2; D is uncertain. The CDR3 has 14 amino acids. Trimming left V 0 bases short and J 4 bases short, with 6 bases between. In germline, CDR1 is LGHNA, CDR2 YSLEER. CDR3 sequence: CASSQEVGTGELFF. CDR3 nucleotide sequence: TGCGCCAGCAGCCAAGAAGTAGGCACCGGGGAGCTGTTTTTT.

This chain links TRBV9 with TRBJ2-3; D ambiguous. Germline loops: CDR1 SGDLS, CDR2 YYNGEE. Trimming shortened V by 0 bases and J by 10 bases, and 9 bases separated the two germline ends. The CDR3 consists of 12 residues. CDR3 nucleotide sequence: TGTGCCAGCAGCGTAGGATCGGAACCGCAGTATTTT. It is translated as CASSVGSEPQYF.

The rearrangement joins TRBV20-1 to TRBJ1-2, with 7 bases aligning to TRBD1. V lost 5 bases and J lost 13; bases outside the gene matches: 10. The CDR3 runs 11 residues. Per the germline V gene, CDR1 is DFQATT and CDR2 is SNEGSKA (reference sequence). The CDR3 reads CSASGTVNITF. The CDR3 coding sequence is TGCAGTGCTTCCGGGACAGTTAATATCACCTTC.

J is TRBJ2-3 and V is TRBV30; D may match TRBD1 or TRBD2 (5 bases each). From germline, CDR1 is GTSNPN and CDR2 SVGIG (reference sequence). Trimming stripped 5 bases from V and 0 bases from J, with 15 bases between. The CDR3 extends over 15 amino acids. CDR3 protein: CAWVPTGPSTDTQYF. DNA of the CDR3: TGTGCCTGGGTCCCCACGGGGCCAAGCACAGATACGCAGTATTTT.

The rearrangement links TRBV29-1 to TRBJ2-2, with TRBD1 matching 8 bases. V was pared by 7 bases and J by 5 bases, with 12 bases of the junction left unmatched. This CDR3 is built from 15 residues. Germline-derived CDR1 and CDR2 are SQVTM and ANQGSEA. Here the CDR3 reads CSAAEGQARTGELFF. The CDR3 nucleotides read TGCAGCGCCGCCGAGGGACAGGCGAGAACCGGGGAGCTGTTTTTT.

The V gene is TRBV14, the J gene TRBJ1-2; 10 positions match TRBD1. Germline CDR1 SGHDN, CDR2 FVKESK. The CDR3 loop spans 17 amino acids. Trimming cost V 3 bases and J 1 base; bases outside gene matches: 8. CDR3 nucleotide sequence: TGTGCCAGCAGCCAGGGGACAGGGGCGCCCTTTAACTATGGCTACACCTTC. Its protein product is CASSQGTGAPFNYGYTF.

The V gene is TRBV9, the J gene TRBJ2-1, with D uncertain. Between the trimmed V and J ends, which lost 0 bases and 2 bases, there was a span of 6 bases. Germline CDR1 SGDLS, CDR2 YYNGEE. The CDR3 is 14 amino acids. CDR3 loop: CASSVGAAYNEQFF. CDR3 bases: TGTGCCAGCAGCGTAGGGGCCGCCTACAATGAGCAGTTCTTC.

Only a few counts were recorded for this clone. The V and J genes are TRBV4-1 and TRBJ1-1; D gene uncertain. Germline V gene sequence: CDR1 MGHRA, CDR2 YSYEKL. The V end lost 3 bases, the J end lost 7 bases, and 12 bases lay between the germline ends. There are 13 residues in the CDR3. CDR3 nucleotide sequence: TGCGCCAGCAGCCAGGTCGGGGATAGTGAAGCTTTCTTT. This codes for CASSQVGDSEAFF.

V is TRBV5-4 and J is TRBJ2-5; D may be TRBD1 or TRBD2 (5 bases each). The end of the DNA fits TRBJ2-7 better, so the J call may be wrong. This CDR3 region has 16 residues. The V gene's germline CDR1 is SGHNT and CDR2 YYREEE (reference sequence). The CDR3 here is CASSLVGRRGAYEQYF. DNA for the CDR3: TGTGCCAGCAGCTTGGTCGGCCGCCGAGGGGCCTACGAGCAGTACTTC.

This clone was recorded a few times. The chain uses TRBV30 and TRBJ1-1; 8 bases fit TRBD1. There are 14 residues in the CDR3. The germline V gene encodes CDR1 GTSNPN and CDR2 SVGIG (reference sequence). The V and J ends lost 2 bases and 6 bases, in that order; junction bases with no gene match: 8. CDR3 in DNA: TGTGCCTGGAGTCAACTTCAGGGGGCAGCTGAAGCTTTCTTT. Translated, it gives CAWSQLQGAAEAFF.

The chain joins TRBV7-2 to TRBJ2-2; no definite D call. V was shortened by 3 bases and J by 6 bases, with 8 bases between the two germline ends. The CDR3 loop spans 13 amino acids. Germline CDR1 is SGHTA and CDR2 is FQGNSA. CDR3 DNA sequence: TGTGCCAGCAGCTTGCGGCTAGCCGGGGAGCTGTTTTTT. This gives the protein CASSLRLAGELFF.

This clone showed up just once. The rearrangement links TRBV5-1 to TRBJ2-1; D unclear. The germline gives CDR1 SGHRS, CDR2 YFSETQ. The CDR3 totals 14 residues. The V gene lost 4 bases and the J gene lost 3 bases, with 11 bases spanning the gap. The CDR3 protein is CASSRPVDYNEQFF. CDR3 DNA sequence: TGCGCCAGCAGCCGCCCAGTGGACTACAATGAGCAGTTCTTC.

The rearrangement joins TRBV7-2 to TRBJ2-2, with 9 nucleotides matching TRBD1. The trim removed 5 bases at V and 6 bases at J, leaving 7 bases unmatched. Germline lookup yields CDR1 SGHTA and CDR2 FQGNSA. The CDR3 runs 15 residues. CDR3 protein: CASSQMGQGAGELFF. The CDR3 nucleotides are TGTGCCAGCAGCCAGATGGGACAGGGCGCCGGGGAGCTGTTTTTT.

V gene TRBV7-6 combines with J gene TRBJ2-1, with D possibly matching TRBD2 (6 bases). The V end lost 0 bases, the J end lost 2 bases, and 8 bases lay between the germline ends. This CDR3 is built from 15 residues. Per the germline V gene, CDR1 is SGHVS and CDR2 is FNYEAQ. The CDR3 coding sequence is TGTGCCAGCAGCTTAGCTGCGGGGACCTACAATGAGCAGTTCTTC. Protein sequence: CASSLAAGTYNEQFF.